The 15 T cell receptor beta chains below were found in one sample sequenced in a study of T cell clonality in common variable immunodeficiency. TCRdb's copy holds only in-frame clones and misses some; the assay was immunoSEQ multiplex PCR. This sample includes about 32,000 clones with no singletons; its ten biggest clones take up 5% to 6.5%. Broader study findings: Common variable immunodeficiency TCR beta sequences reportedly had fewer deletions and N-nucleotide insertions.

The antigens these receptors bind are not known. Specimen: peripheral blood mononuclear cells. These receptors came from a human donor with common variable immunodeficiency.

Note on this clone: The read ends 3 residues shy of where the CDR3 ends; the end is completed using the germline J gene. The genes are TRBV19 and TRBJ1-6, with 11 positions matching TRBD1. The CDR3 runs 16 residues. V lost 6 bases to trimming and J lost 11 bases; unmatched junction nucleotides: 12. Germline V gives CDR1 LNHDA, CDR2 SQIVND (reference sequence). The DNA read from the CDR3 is TGTGCCAGTAGAAGGACCGGGACAGGGGGTCCCCCACCC. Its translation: CASRRTGTGGPPP. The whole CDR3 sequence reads CASRRTGTGGPPPLHF. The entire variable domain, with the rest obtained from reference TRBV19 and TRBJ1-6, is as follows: DGGITQSPKYLFRKEGQNVTLSCEQNLNHDAMYWYRQDPGQGLRLIYYSQIVNDFQKGDIAEGYSVSREKKESFPLTVTSAQKNPTAFYLCASRRTGTGGPPPLHFGNGTRLTVT.

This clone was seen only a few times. The CDR3 bases that were read are TGTGCCAGCAGCTTGGACAGGGGTAATGAAAAA. This sequence encodes CASSLDRGNEK. The whole CDR3 sequence reads CASSLDRGNEKLFF. J is TRBJ1-4 and V is TRBV11-2; 9 bases agree with TRBD1. The read falls 3 residues short of the CDR3 end, and the missing part is taken from the germline J gene. Germline V CDR1 and CDR2: SGHAT, FQNNGV. This CDR3 has 14 amino acids. V was clipped by 3 bases and J by 4 bases; unmatched bases: 0. Together with reference TRBV11-2 and TRBJ1-4, the CDR3 gives the full variable domain: EAGVAQSPRYKIIEKRQSVAFWCNPISGHATLYWYQQILGQGPKLLIQFQNNGVVDDSQLPKDRFSAERLKGVDSTLKIQPAKLEDSAVYLCASSLDRGNEKLFFGSGTQLSVL.

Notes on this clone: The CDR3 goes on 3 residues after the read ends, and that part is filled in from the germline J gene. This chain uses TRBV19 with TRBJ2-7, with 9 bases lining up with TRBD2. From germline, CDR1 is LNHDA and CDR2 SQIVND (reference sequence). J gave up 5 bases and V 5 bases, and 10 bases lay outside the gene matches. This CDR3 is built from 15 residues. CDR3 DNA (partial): TGTGCCAGTAGTGTTCGAGGCGGGGGGGGCCACGAG. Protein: CASSVRGGGGHE. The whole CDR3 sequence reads CASSVRGGGGHEQYF.

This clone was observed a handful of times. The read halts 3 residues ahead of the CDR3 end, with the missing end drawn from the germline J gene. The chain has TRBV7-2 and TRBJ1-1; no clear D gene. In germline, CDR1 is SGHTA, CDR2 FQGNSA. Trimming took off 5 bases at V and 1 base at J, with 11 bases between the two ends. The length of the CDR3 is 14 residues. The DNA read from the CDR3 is TGTGCCAGCAGCCCTCCACAACAGAACACTGAA. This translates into CASSPPQQNTE. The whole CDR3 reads CASSPPQQNTEAFF.

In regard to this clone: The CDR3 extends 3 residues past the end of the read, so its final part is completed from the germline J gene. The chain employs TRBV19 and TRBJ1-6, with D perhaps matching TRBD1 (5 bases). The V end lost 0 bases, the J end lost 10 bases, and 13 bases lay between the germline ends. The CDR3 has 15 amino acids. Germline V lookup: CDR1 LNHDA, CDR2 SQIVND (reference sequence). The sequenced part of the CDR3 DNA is TGTGCCAGTAGTATAGATCGGGGGGGAACGTCACCC. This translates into CASSIDRGGTSP. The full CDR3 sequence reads CASSIDRGGTSPLHF.

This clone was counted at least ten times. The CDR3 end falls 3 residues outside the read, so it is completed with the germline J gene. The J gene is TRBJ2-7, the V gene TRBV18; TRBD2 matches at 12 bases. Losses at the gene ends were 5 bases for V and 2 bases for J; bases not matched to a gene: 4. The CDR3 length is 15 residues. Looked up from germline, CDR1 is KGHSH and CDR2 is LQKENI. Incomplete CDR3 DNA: TGTGCCAGCTCAGAGGGACTAGCGGGTACCTACGAG. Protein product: CASSEGLAGTYE. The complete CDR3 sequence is CASSEGLAGTYEQYF.

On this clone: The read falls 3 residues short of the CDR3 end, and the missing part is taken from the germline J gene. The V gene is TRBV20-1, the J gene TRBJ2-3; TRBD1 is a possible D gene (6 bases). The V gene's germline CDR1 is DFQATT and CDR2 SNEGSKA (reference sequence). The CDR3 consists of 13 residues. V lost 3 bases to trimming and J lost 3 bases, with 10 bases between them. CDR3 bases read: TGCAGTGCTAGCGGACAGAGGACAGATACG. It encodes CSASGQRTDT. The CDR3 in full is CSASGQRTDTQYF.

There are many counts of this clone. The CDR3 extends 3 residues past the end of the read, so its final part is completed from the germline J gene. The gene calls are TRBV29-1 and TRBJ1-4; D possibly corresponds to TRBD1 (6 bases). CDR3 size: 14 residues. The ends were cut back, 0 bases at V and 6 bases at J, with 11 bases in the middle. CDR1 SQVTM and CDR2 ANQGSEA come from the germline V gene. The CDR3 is CSVEDSAGDEKLFF. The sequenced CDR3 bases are TGCAGCGTTGAAGATTCGGCAGGGGATGAAAAA.

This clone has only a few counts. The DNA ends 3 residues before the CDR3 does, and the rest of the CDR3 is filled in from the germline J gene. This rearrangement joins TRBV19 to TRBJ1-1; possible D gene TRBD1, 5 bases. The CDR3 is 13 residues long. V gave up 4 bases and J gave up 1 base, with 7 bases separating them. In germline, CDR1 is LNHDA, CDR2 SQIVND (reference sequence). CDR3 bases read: TGTGCCAGTAGTAAGGGGCAGAACACTGAA. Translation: CASSKGQNTE. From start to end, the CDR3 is CASSKGQNTEAFF. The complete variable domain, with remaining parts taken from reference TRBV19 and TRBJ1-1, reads DGGITQSPKYLFRKEGQNVTLSCEQNLNHDAMYWYRQDPGQGLRLIYYSQIVNDFQKGDIAEGYSVSREKKESFPLTVTSAQKNPTAFYLCASSKGQNTEAFFGQGTRLTVV.

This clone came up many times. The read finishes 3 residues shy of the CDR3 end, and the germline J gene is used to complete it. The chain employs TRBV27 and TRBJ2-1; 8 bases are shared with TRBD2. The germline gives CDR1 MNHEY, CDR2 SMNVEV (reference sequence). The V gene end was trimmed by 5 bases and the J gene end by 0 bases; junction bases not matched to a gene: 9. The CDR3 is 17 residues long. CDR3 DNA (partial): TGTGCCAGCAGTCCCCCATTAGCGGGGAGCTCCTACAATGAG. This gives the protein CASSPPLAGSSYNE. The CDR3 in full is CASSPPLAGSSYNEQFF.

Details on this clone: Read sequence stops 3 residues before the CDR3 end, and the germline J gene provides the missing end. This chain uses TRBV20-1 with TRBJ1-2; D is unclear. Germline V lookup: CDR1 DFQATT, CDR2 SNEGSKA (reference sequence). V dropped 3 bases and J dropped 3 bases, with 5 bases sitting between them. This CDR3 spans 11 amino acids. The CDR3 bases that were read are TGCAGTGCTAGGCAGGACTATGGC. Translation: CSARQDYG. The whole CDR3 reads CSARQDYGYTF.

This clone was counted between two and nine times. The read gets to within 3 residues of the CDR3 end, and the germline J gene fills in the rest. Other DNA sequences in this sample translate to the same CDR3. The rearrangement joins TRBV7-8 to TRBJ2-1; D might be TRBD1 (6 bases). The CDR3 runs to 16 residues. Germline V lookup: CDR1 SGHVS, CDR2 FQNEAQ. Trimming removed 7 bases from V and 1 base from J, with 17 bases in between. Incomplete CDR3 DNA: TGTGCCAGCACCCCCAGGGGCTTCGGGTCCTACAATGAG. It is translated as CASTPRGFGSYNE. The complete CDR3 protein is CASTPRGFGSYNEQFF.

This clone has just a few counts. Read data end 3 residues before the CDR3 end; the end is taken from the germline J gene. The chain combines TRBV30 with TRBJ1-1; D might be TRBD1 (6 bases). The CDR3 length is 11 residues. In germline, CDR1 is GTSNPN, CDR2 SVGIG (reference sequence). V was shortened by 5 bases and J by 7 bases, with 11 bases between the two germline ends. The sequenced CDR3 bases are TGTGCCTGGGCTAGCAGGGGTGAA. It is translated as CAWASRGE. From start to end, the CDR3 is CAWASRGEAFF.

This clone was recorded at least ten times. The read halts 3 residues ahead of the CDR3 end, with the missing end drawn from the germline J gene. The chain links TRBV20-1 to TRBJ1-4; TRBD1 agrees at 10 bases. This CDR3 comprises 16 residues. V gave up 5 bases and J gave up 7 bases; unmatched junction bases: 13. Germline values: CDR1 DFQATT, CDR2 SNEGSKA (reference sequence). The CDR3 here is CSAGGGTGTGAEKLFF. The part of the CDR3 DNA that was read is TGCAGTGCTGGAGGAGGAACCGGGACAGGGGCTGAAAAA.

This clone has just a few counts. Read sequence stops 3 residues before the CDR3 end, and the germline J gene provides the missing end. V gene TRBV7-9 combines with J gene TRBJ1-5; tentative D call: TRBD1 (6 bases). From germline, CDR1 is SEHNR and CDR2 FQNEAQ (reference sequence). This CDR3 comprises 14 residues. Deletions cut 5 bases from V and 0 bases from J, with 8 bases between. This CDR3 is CASSRGGSNQPQHF. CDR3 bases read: TGTGCCAGCAGCCGAGGGGGTAGCAATCAGCCC.